These T cell receptor beta chains were read from a single sample in a study of blood T cell repertoires in COVID-19. Only in-frame clones appear in the TCRdb table, and some are missing; sequencing was by immunoSEQ multiplex PCR. This table holds 90,000 or so clones, 70% to 80% found once. Sequenced material: peripheral blood. These receptors were obtained from a human donor in a cohort sampled during active COVID-19. Both conserved end residues are part of each CDR3. A D gene is named only where the DNA matches it firmly. Expanded clones get a size class; other rows say once, few or many, or leave the size out.

>TRBJ2-3|-|TRBV15|-
TGTGCCACCAGCAGACAGGGTGGTACAGATACGCAGTATTTT
CATSRQGGTDTQYF
>TRBJ1-5|-|TRBV5-4|-
TGTGCCAGCAGCTTGGACAGAGCCGAAAATCAGCCCCAGCATTTT
CASSLDRAENQPQHF
>TRBJ2-3|TRBD2|TRBV2|once
TGTGCCAGCAGTGAAGATGGACTAGCGGGAGCAGATACGCAGTATTTT
CASSEDGLAGADTQYF
>TRBJ2-1|TRBD2|TRBV24-1|-
TGTGCCACCAGTGACCGACTAGCGGGAGTCCATGAGCAGTTCTTC
CATSDRLAGVHEQFF
>TRBJ2-1|TRBD1|TRBV10-3|-
TGTGCCATCAGTACAGGGGGCCTTGAGCAGTTCTTC
CAISTGGLEQFF
>TRBJ1-4|-|TRBV19|-
TGTGCCTCGGGGCCCCGGACAGAGACAACTAATGAAAAACTGTTTTTT
CASGPRTETTNEKLFF
>TRBJ1-1|-|TRBV10-1|-
TGCGCCAGCAGCTCTTACGACGGTGTGGAGGGGCGAGACACTGAAGCTTTCTTT
CASSSYDGVEGRDTEAFF
>TRBJ2-7|-|TRBV12-5|once
TGTGCTAGTGGCCCTAGCTTCTACGAGCAGTACTTC
CASGPSFYEQYF
>TRBJ2-7|TRBD2|TRBV25-1|-
TGTGCAGTAGCGGGGGCCCTTACGAGGGAGCAGTACTTC
CAVAGALTREQYF
>TRBJ2-7|TRBD2|TRBV6-5|-
TGTGCCAGCAGATACAATAGCGGGAGAGGGTCCTACGAGCAGTACTTC
CASRYNSGRGSYEQYF
>TRBJ1-5|-|TRBV19|-
TGTGCCAGTAGTATCATTGGCCCGACATATAGCAATCAGCCCCAGCATTTT
CASSIIGPTYSNQPQHF
>TRBJ2-5|TRBD2|TRBV28|-
TGTGCCAGCGTCCCCCTGGCGGGAGCAGAGACCCAGTACTTC
CASVPLAGAETQYF
>TRBJ2-1|TRBD2|TRBV24-1|-
TGTGCCACCAGTGGTGTAGCGGGAGACTCCCTCCACAATGAGCAGTTCTTC
CATSGVAGDSLHNEQFF
>TRBJ2-1|TRBD2|TRBV5-6|-
TGTGCCAGCAGCTTGGGGCTAGCGGGAGTAGGATTCTTC
CASSLGLAGVGFF
>TRBJ2-7|-|TRBV14|-
TGTGCCAGCAGCCATACCGGGTCAGTGTACGAGCAGTACTTC
CASSHTGSVYEQYF
>TRBJ2-5|TRBD1|TRBV5-8|-
TGTGCCAGCAGCTCCGGGACAGGGAGAGGGGTTGGAGAGACCCAGTACTTC
CASSSGTGRGVGETQYF
>TRBJ1-5|-|TRBV27|many
TGTGCCAGCAGTTGGGGGGGCCAAGGGCCCCAGCATTTT
CASSWGGQGPQHF
>TRBJ2-2|TRBD1|TRBV24-1|-
TGTGCCAGTACCGGGACAGCGAACACCGGGGAGCTGTTTTTT
CASTGTANTGELFF
>TRBJ2-1|TRBD2|TRBV11-2|-
TGTGCCAGCAGCCCCTGGGGGACTAGCGGGAGCGGGGAGCAGTTCTTC
CASSPWGTSGSGEQFF
>TRBJ2-2|-|TRBV5-1|few
TGCGCCACCCGGGACTCCCGGTATGGGCGGACCGGGGAGCTGTTTTTT
CATRDSRYGRTGELFF
>TRBJ1-4|-|TRBV5-1|-
TGCGCCAGCAGCCCCGGGGATAATGAAAAACTGTTTTTT
CASSPGDNEKLFF
>TRBJ2-1|TRBD2|TRBV19|-
TGTGCCAGTAAGCCGGGAGGTCGCGGTCGGAATGAGCAGTTCTTC
CASKPGGRGRNEQFF
>TRBJ2-5|TRBD1|TRBV4-1|once
TGCGCCAGCAGCCAATTCCCCGGGACAGCAGAGACCCAGTACTTC
CASSQFPGTAETQYF
>TRBJ2-1|-|TRBV6-5|once
TGTGCCAGCAGTACCCCCTCCGGGGATGAGCAGTTCTTC
CASSTPSGDEQFF
>TRBJ2-3|-|TRBV5-1|few
TGCGCCAGCAGCTTGGCATCACAGGGAGCGGCAGATACGCAGTATTTT
CASSLASQGAADTQYF
>TRBJ2-5|-|TRBV3-1/TRBV3-2|-
TGTGCCAGCAGCCAACCGGACTGGAAAGAGACCCAGTACTTC
CASSQPDWKETQYF
>TRBJ2-1|TRBD2|TRBV12-5|-
TGTGCTAGTGGTCGGAGCGGGAGTATAGGCAATGAGCAGTTCTTC
CASGRSGSIGNEQFF
>TRBJ2-5|-|TRBV19|-
TGTGCCAGTAGTGAGTTAGTGGAGGCCCAAGAGACCCAGTACTTC
CASSELVEAQETQYF
>TRBJ2-2|TRBD1|TRBV10-1|-
TGCGCCAGCAGCAGGGGGCTCGACACCGGGGAGCTGTTTTTT
CASSRGLDTGELFF
>TRBJ2-2|-|TRBV29-1|many
TGCAGCGCCAAGAGGTCGAACACCGGGGAGCTGTTTTTT
CSAKRSNTGELFF
>TRBJ2-7|TRBD1|TRBV6-5|-
TGTGCCAGCAGTTACACAGGGGGCAGCTCCTACGAGCAGTACTTC
CASSYTGGSSYEQYF
>TRBJ1-6|-|TRBV4-3|-
TGCGCCAGCAGCCCAGCGGCCCCGGCGAGTTCACCCCTCCACTTT
CASSPAAPASSPLHF
>TRBJ1-6|-|TRBV28|-
TGTGCCAGCAGCGGGACACCGAGCTCCTATAATTCACCCCTCCACTTT
CASSGTPSSYNSPLHF
>TRBJ1-2|-|TRBV6-5|-
TGTGCCAGCGTTGTCAGCGAGCCTTACTATGGCTACACCTTC
CASVVSEPYYGYTF
>TRBJ2-7|TRBD2|TRBV7-8|few
TGTGCCAGCAGCCTCGGGGCGGGAGATTACGAGCAGTACTTC
CASSLGAGDYEQYF
>TRBJ2-5|-|TRBV18|-
TGTGCCAGCTCAAGCGCGGCGGGGCAAGAGACCCAGTACTTC
CASSSAAGQETQYF
>TRBJ2-1|TRBD1|TRBV9|-
TGTGCCAGCTCCTGGACAGGACGTTTCTCCTACAATGAGCAGTTCTTC
CASSWTGRFSYNEQFF
>TRBJ2-7|TRBD1|TRBV7-6|-
TGTGCCAGCAGCTCCCCCGGGACAGCCTACGAGCAGTACTTC
CASSSPGTAYEQYF
>TRBJ2-7|TRBD1|TRBV7-6|-
TGTGCCAGCAGCCCCCGTGGCGAGGGGGCGATGTGGGAGCAGTACTTC
CASSPRGEGAMWEQYF
>TRBJ2-7|-|TRBV11-2|-
TGTGCCAGCAGCTTAATGGCGGAGAGCTCCTACGAGCAGTACTTC
CASSLMAESSYEQYF
>TRBJ1-2|-|TRBV4-3|-
TGCGCCAGCAGCCAAGATCCCAGAACTAACTATGGCTACACCTTC
CASSQDPRTNYGYTF
>TRBJ1-5|-|TRBV19|-
TGTGCCAGTAGTTTACAGGGCTATAGCAATCAGCCCCAGCATTTT
CASSLQGYSNQPQHF
>TRBJ2-7|TRBD1|TRBV2|-
TGTGCCAGCAGTGAACGACAGGGGGCCTCCTACGAGCAGTACTTC
CASSERQGASYEQYF
>TRBJ2-3|-|TRBV28|-
TGTGCCAGCAGTGGGGTCGGGAATACGCAGTATTTT
CASSGVGNTQYF
>TRBJ1-2|TRBD1|TRBV7-8|-
TGTGCCAGCAGCTGGGGTCCAGGGGGCGCGTATTCGGTAGGCTACACCTTC
CASSWGPGGAYSVGYTF
>TRBJ2-5|-|TRBV2|-
TGTGCCAGCAGTAAGCTGACTCAAGAGACCCAGTACTTC
CASSKLTQETQYF
>TRBJ2-1|TRBD2|TRBV24-1|-
TGTGCCACCAGTGATTGGACTAGCGGGAGTGGTGAGCAGTTCTTC
CATSDWTSGSGEQFF
>TRBJ1-5|-|TRBV7-6|-
TGTGCCAGCAGCTTACTAAATCAGCCCCAGCATTTT
CASSLLNQPQHF
>TRBJ2-6|-|TRBV7-2|-
TGTGCCAGCACCCGGGTAGCGAGTGGGGCCAACGTCCTGACTTTC
CASTRVASGANVLTF
>TRBJ1-1|-|TRBV2|-
TGTGCCACAACTAGACGGGGGGCCCCGATCACTGAAGCTTTCTTT
CATTRRGAPITEAFF
>TRBJ1-2|-|TRBV29-1|-
TGCAGCGTCCCAGAGCCCCCCGGGAACTATGGCTACACCTTC
CSVPEPPGNYGYTF
>TRBJ2-6|-|TRBV19|few
TGTGCCAGTGGGACACCGCTGGGCTTAAACTCTGGGGCCAACGTCCTGACTTTC
CASGTPLGLNSGANVLTF